This TCR beta chain is from a study of cytomegalovirus exposure and HLA in healthy donors. Regarding the study as a whole: Among the most significant clusters, several appeared linked to common viral pathogens in a later analysis.

Losses at the gene ends were 3 bases for V and 1 base for J; bases not matched to a gene: 8. The CDR3 length is 17 residues. The germline gives CDR1 MDHEN, CDR2 SYDVKM. In regard to this clone: As yet, its antigen is unknown.

PCR involved 60 Vbeta and 13 Jbeta primers. The data were produced by immunoSEQ multiplex PCR, yet TCRdb's version contains in-frame clones alone and is incomplete. The sample includes 100,000 to 150,000 clones, over 60% of them seen just once. This clonotype was sampled from a male donor in good health and CMV-seropositive. The chain couples TRBV28 to TRBJ1-5, with TRBD1 identical over 8 bases. Sample: PBMCs. The DNA for the CDR3 is TGTGCCAGCAGTTTCGGGCAGGGGGCCTTAAGCAATCAGCCCCAGCATTTT. It translates to CASSFGQGALSNQPQHF.